This TCR beta chain was obtained from a study of OX40 agonist ivuxolimab in advanced cancers. Study-level background: Recorded diagnoses for dose-escalation patients were hepatocellular carcinoma, melanoma, renal cell or head and neck cancer. Those enrolled were 82.7% male, with a mean age of about 66 years and ages from about 20 to 90.

Whole-study results and caveats: Among patients with partial responses at 0.1-3.0 mg/kg, clonal expansion was among the lowest. The work left the antigen specificity of expanded peripheral T cells undetermined.

On this clone itself: Its matching antigen is unknown.

Assay used: immunoSEQ multiplex PCR; TCRdb lists only in-frame clones, some missing. Among more than 95,000 clones, less than 95% were seen once, and the ten largest hold about 0.18%. The sequencing here drew on CD4+ or CD8+ T cells sorted from blood, taken in a trial of the OX40 agonist ivuxolimab. The sequence came from an adult with an advanced solid tumor such as melanoma, head and neck, liver or kidney cancer.

In nucleotides, the CDR3 is TGTGCCAGCAACCAAGAGTACTATGGCTACACCTTC. It yields the protein CASNQEYYGYTF. V is TRBV28 and J is TRBJ1-2; D gene ambiguous. CDR3 length: 12 residues. The germline V gene has CDR1 MDHEN and CDR2 SYDVKM. V was trimmed by 7 bases and J by 3 bases, leaving 9 bases between them.